This TCR beta chain was sequenced in a study of CD8+CD57+ T cells in acquired aplastic anemia. Across the study: The sorted CD4+ and CD8+ cells yielded an average around 3 ug of DNA. Findings and limits, study-wide: Patients and controls turned out to have roughly 30 CD8+ CDR3 sequences in common. Significant differences in CD8+ Simpson's diversity were not observed between patients and controls.

The length of the CDR3 is 15 residues. Germline lookup yields CDR1 SGHVS and CDR2 FQNEAQ. V lost 3 bases and J lost 13, with 24 bases in between. A word on this clonotype: The antigen is undetermined.

Patients picked for sequencing had shown CD8+CD57+ cell expansion detected by flow cytometry. Blood came from patients not yet given any therapy. The use of genomic DNA as template underpinned the TCR beta VDJ and CDR3 profiling. TCRdb re-called the reads with MiXCR, one entry per CDR3 protein. Of 200,000 to 300,000 distinct CDR3 sequences listed, 82% are singletons. The chain couples TRBV7-8 to TRBJ1-1; no clear D gene. The receptor was derived from a human donor with aplastic anemia. The sample taken for sequencing was sorted CD4+, CD8+, or CD8+CD57+ T cells (not recorded which) from PBMCs. Written as DNA, the CDR3 is TGTGCCAGCAGCTTGGATGACCCAGATACGCAGTATTTTTTCTTT. The encoded protein is CASSLDDPDTQYFFF.